This T cell receptor beta chain was observed in a study of identical twins' blood T cells. Per the germline V gene, CDR1 is SGHAT and CDR2 is FQDESV (reference sequence). V gave up 5 bases and J gave up 7 bases; unmatched junction bases: 11. CDR3 length equals 15 residues. This clonotype was recorded a few times. The target antigen is unknown. A previously described protocol, modified, built RNA-based TCR cDNA libraries. One entry per CDR3 protein, called by TCRdb with MiXCR from the 5' RACE reads. The sample lists a few hundred thousand distinct CDR3 sequences; 28% were seen once. Study-level points and caveats: Even for out-of-frame TCRbeta, twins reportedly shared V gene usage much more than unrelated donors. Each donor's most abundant TCRbeta clonotypes shared more CDR3 sequences with her twin than unrelated donors.

The chain employs TRBV11-1 and TRBJ1-1; TRBD1 matches at 9 bases. Sequencing was performed on PBMCs. The source of this sequence is a woman between 18 and 50 years old in good health. Written as DNA, the CDR3 is TGTGCCAGCAGCCCGCGGGACAGGGCGGACATTGAAGCTTTCTTT. Encoded protein: CASSPRDRADIEAFF. The full variable domain, completed using reference TRBV11-1 and TRBJ1-1, is EAEVAQSPRYKITEKSQAVAFWCDPISGHATLYWYRQILGQGPELLVQFQDESVVDDSQLPKDRFSAERLKGVDSTLKIQPAELGDSAMYLCASSPRDRADIEAFFGQGTRLTVV.